Listed here are 30 T cell receptor beta chains from one sample, sequenced in a study of Ad26.COV2.S vaccination and SARS-CoV-2 variants. Sample treatment: about 20 received Ad26.COV2.S at low or high dose, single or two shots; roughly five received placebo; per-sample allocation not given. Specimens were obtained on day 63 following the first vaccine or placebo injection. TCRdb keeps only in-frame clones here, not all; method: immunoSEQ multiplex PCR. Of just under 250,000 clones in the sample, more than 75% were seen once. This specimen was peripheral blood, taken in a trial of Ad26.COV2.S vaccine versus placebo. The source of these receptors is a person between 18 and 65 years old who received the Ad26.COV2.S COVID-19 vaccine or a placebo.

This clone was recorded only once. The rearrangement links TRBV12-3 or TRBV12-4 to TRBJ2-1, with D tentatively TRBD2 (5 bases). The CDR3 is made up of 13 amino acids. Trimming left V 6 bases short and J 12 bases short, with 18 bases between. The CDR3 DNA reads as TGTGCCAGCAGCCCTTTCAGGAGGCGCTGGCAGTTCTTC. Translation: CASSPFRRRWQFF.

This clone was counted once. V and J are TRBV28 and TRBJ1-1, with unresolved D. This CDR3 is built from 13 residues. V gave up 3 bases and J gave up 7 bases, with 12 bases separating them. Germline V gene data show CDR1 as MDHEN and CDR2 as SYDVKM. In DNA form, the CDR3 reads TGTGCCAGCAGTTTGGGGATACCCTATGAAGCTTTCTTT. Translating gives CASSLGIPYEAFF.

This chain joins TRBV28 and TRBJ1-6, with TRBD1 identical over 10 bases. V gave up 5 bases and J gave up 9 bases; unmatched junction bases: 7. The CDR3 sequence is 15 residues long. Looked up from germline, CDR1 is MDHEN and CDR2 is SYDVKM. CDR3 sequence: CASSEKTGGGSPLHF. In DNA form, the CDR3 reads TGTGCCAGCAGTGAGAAGACAGGGGGCGGTTCACCCCTCCACTTT.

The V and J genes are TRBV9 and TRBJ2-7; TRBD1 aligns across 9 bases. The length of the CDR3 is 14 residues. Germline values: CDR1 SGDLS, CDR2 YYNGEE. V lost 4 bases and J lost 4; bases outside the gene matches: 6. DNA of the CDR3: TGTGCCAGCAGCCCCCGGGACAGGGATTACGAGCAGTACTTC. Amino acids: CASSPRDRDYEQYF. Full variable domain (rest looked up from reference TRBV9 and TRBJ2-7): DSGVTQTPKHLITATGQRVTLRCSPRSGDLSVYWYQQSLDQGLQFLIQYYNGEERAKGNILERFSAQQFPDLHSELNLSSLELGDSALYFCASSPRDRDYEQYFGPGTRLTVT.

The chain carries TRBV11-2 and TRBJ2-7; no reliable D call. CDR3 length equals 13 residues. Trimming shortened V by 5 bases and J by 6 bases, and 14 bases separated the two germline ends. Germline-derived CDR1 and CDR2 are SGHAT and FQNNGV. The CDR3, as DNA: TGTGCCAGCAGCCCGAATTCAGGTTCCGAGCAGTACTTC. This sequence encodes CASSPNSGSEQYF.

This clone was seen just once. This chain links TRBV30 with TRBJ1-5; a possible D gene is TRBD1 (5 bases). Germline V lookup: CDR1 GTSNPN, CDR2 SVGIG (reference sequence). V was shortened by 6 bases and J by 1 base, with 7 bases between the two germline ends. This CDR3 region has 12 residues. The CDR3, as DNA: TGTGCCTGTGGGGACAGCAATCAGCCCCAGCATTTT. It yields the protein CACGDSNQPQHF.

The chain joins TRBV30 to TRBJ2-7; D may be TRBD1 or TRBD2 (5 bases each). Deletions cut 4 bases from V and 3 bases from J, with 16 bases between. Germline V lookup: CDR1 GTSNPN, CDR2 SVGIG (reference sequence). CDR3 length: 14 residues. The CDR3 reads CAWTPGRFDYEQYF. The CDR3, as DNA: TGTGCCTGGACTCCGGGACGGTTTGACTACGAGCAGTACTTC.

About this clone itself: Mismatch with germline at one junction end may stem from a read error. The CDR3: CASSLESRVLTAFF. The CDR3 DNA reads as TGTGCCAGCAGCCTAGAATCTAGGGTCCTGACAGCTTTCTTT. The chain is built from TRBV11-2 and TRBJ1-1; D is uncertain. This CDR3 region has 14 residues. The germline V gene encodes CDR1 SGHAT and CDR2 FQNNGV.

The V and J genes are TRBV2 and TRBJ2-5; 7 bases match TRBD2. Looked up from germline, CDR1 is SNHLY and CDR2 is FYNNEI. Unmatched junction bases numbered 10, after V lost 4 bases and J lost 5 bases. The CDR3 loop spans 15 amino acids. The CDR3 loop is CASSVGTSESETQYF. CDR3 bases: TGTGCCAGCAGTGTGGGTACTAGCGAATCGGAGACCCAGTACTTC.

V gene TRBV19 combines with J gene TRBJ2-3; TRBD1 might be the D (5 bases). Germline V lookup: CDR1 LNHDA, CDR2 SQIVND (reference sequence). There are 14 residues in the CDR3. V was shortened by 3 bases and J by 4 bases, with 11 bases between the two germline ends. The CDR3 coding sequence is TGTGCCAGTAGTATGGGCAGGGTCTCAGATACGCAGTATTTT. Translated: CASSMGRVSDTQYF.

The genes are TRBV24-1 and TRBJ1-2; 8 nucleotides agree with TRBD1. Trimming took 4 bases from V and 7 from J; bases not matched to a gene: 7. The CDR3 covers 14 residues. CDR1 is KGHDR, CDR2 SFDVKD, per germline. The CDR3 here is CATSDPDRGGGYTF. The CDR3 nucleotides read TGTGCCACCAGTGACCCTGACAGGGGCGGTGGCTACACCTTC.

This chain connects TRBV20-1 to TRBJ2-3; D uncertain. The germline V and J ends were trimmed by 3 bases and 4 bases, with 5 bases remaining between them. Looked up from germline, CDR1 is DFQATT and CDR2 is SNEGSKA (reference sequence). This CDR3 comprises 11 residues. DNA for the CDR3: TGCAGTGCTAGTGTGGCAGATACGCAGTATTTT. It is translated as CSASVADTQYF.

This chain uses TRBV5-1 with TRBJ1-2; D remains ambiguous. Trimming removed 0 bases at V and 4 bases at J, with 7 bases between. The CDR3 spans 13 residues. Per germline, CDR1 SGHRS and CDR2 YFSETQ. The CDR3 nucleotides read TGCGCCAGCAGCTTGGATACGGTCTATGGCTACACCTTC. This translates into CASSLDTVYGYTF.

The chain uses TRBV6-5 and TRBJ2-5, with 7 positions matching TRBD2. The V segment lost 8 bases and the J segment 1 base; nucleotides outside the gene matches: 4. The CDR3 has 13 amino acids. In germline, CDR1 is MNHEY, CDR2 SVGAGI. Here the CDR3 reads CASGEGFQETQYF. The CDR3 DNA is TGTGCCAGCGGGGAGGGGTTCCAAGAGACCCAGTACTTC.

The CDR3 loop is CASSPRGQGANYGYTF. The CDR3 DNA reads TGTGCCAGCAGTCCCCGGGGGCAGGGAGCTAACTATGGCTACACCTTC. The V and J genes are TRBV28 and TRBJ1-2; TRBD1 might be the D (6 bases). The germline V gene encodes CDR1 MDHEN and CDR2 SYDVKM. The CDR3 length is 16 residues. Trimming took off 5 bases at V and 0 bases at J, with 16 bases between the two ends.

The rearrangement links TRBV7-3 to TRBJ2-5; 7 nucleotides align to TRBD2. V lost 5 bases to trimming and J lost 4 bases; unmatched junction nucleotides: 10. CDR1 SGHTA and CDR2 FQGTGA come from the germline V gene. The CDR3 extends over 15 amino acids. The CDR3 region has the DNA TGTGCCAGCAGCAGGGGCGGGAGAGAGTCAGAGACCCAGTACTTC. The encoded protein is CASSRGGRESETQYF.

The chain links TRBV24-1 to TRBJ2-1; D remains unclear. V was trimmed by 3 bases and J by 2 bases, leaving 13 bases between them. Germline lookup yields CDR1 KGHDR and CDR2 SFDVKD. This CDR3 comprises 16 residues. The CDR3 region is CATSDSLVLTYNEQFF. CDR3 DNA: TGTGCCACCAGTGATAGCTTAGTCCTTACCTACAATGAGCAGTTCTTC.

The gene calls are TRBV11-2 and TRBJ2-5; D not certain. CDR1 and CDR2 from the germline V gene are SGHAT and FQNNGV. The CDR3 consists of 14 residues. V was clipped by 3 bases and J by 5 bases, with 13 bases between them. CDR3 amino acids: CASSFWSALETQYF. As DNA, the CDR3 is TGTGCCAGCAGCTTTTGGAGTGCTCTGGAGACCCAGTACTTC. Combining the CDR3 with reference TRBV11-2 and TRBJ2-5 gives the whole variable domain EAGVAQSPRYKIIEKRQSVAFWCNPISGHATLYWYQQILGQGPKLLIQFQNNGVVDDSQLPKDRFSAERLKGVDSTLKIQPAKLEDSAVYLCASSFWSALETQYFGPGTRLLVL.

This sequence joins TRBV28 and TRBJ1-1; D perhaps matches TRBD1 (5 bases). CDR1 and CDR2 from the germline V gene are MDHEN and SYDVKM. CDR3 length: 14 amino acids. V gave up 2 bases and J gave up 0 bases, with 7 bases separating them. DNA of the CDR3: TGTGCCAGCAGTTTACCAGGGTTGAACACTGAAGCTTTCTTT. It is translated as CASSLPGLNTEAFF.

The chain links TRBV6-2 or TRBV6-3 to TRBJ1-2; 9 bases fit TRBD1. The trim removed 1 base at V and 8 bases at J, leaving 5 bases unmatched. Germline CDR1 is MNHEY and CDR2 is SVGEGT. CDR3 size: 14 residues. CDR3 region: CASSYYWTGDGYTF. CDR3 nucleotides: TGTGCCAGCAGTTACTACTGGACAGGGGACGGCTACACCTTC.

This sequence joins TRBV27 and TRBJ2-7, with 10 bases fitting TRBD1. Germline CDR1 reads MNHEY; CDR2 reads SMNVEV (reference sequence). There are 14 residues in the CDR3. After removal of 2 bases from V and 4 bases from J, the junction contained 2 bases not matched to a gene. The CDR3 sequence: CASSLRDRGYEQYF. CDR3 bases: TGTGCCAGCAGTTTAAGGGACAGGGGTTACGAGCAGTACTTC.

The chain carries TRBV7-8 and TRBJ1-1; possible D gene TRBD1, 6 bases. V was pared by 5 bases and J by 0 bases, with 16 bases between. Germline V gene data show CDR1 as SGHVS and CDR2 as FQNEAQ. The CDR3 covers 16 residues. The CDR3 nucleotides are TGTGCCAGCAGCCGGGGGGGGGCTGGAATGAACACTGAAGCTTTCTTT. Translating gives CASSRGGAGMNTEAFF.

This clone was detected once. The chain carries TRBV4-3 and TRBJ2-3; D possibly matches TRBD1 or TRBD2 (7 bases each). Germline V CDR1 and CDR2: LGHNA, YSLEER. The V and J ends lost 2 bases and 5 bases respectively, with 17 bases between them. The CDR3 runs 16 residues. In DNA form, the CDR3 reads TGCGCCAGCAGCCAAATGGGAGGGGGCTCAGGAGATACGCAGTATTTT. Translated, it gives CASSQMGGGSGDTQYF.

This rearrangement joins TRBV5-1 to TRBJ1-4; D is uncertain. V was pared by 1 base and J by 0 bases, with 4 bases between. The CDR3 covers 14 residues. Germline assignment: CDR1 SGHRS and CDR2 YFSETQ. This CDR3 reads CASSLSPTNEKLFF. CDR3 DNA: TGCGCCAGCAGCTTGAGCCCAACTAATGAAAAACTGTTTTTT.

The genes are TRBV7-3 and TRBJ1-2, with a possible D match to TRBD1 (5 bases). Trimming pared 4 bases from V and 8 bases from J, leaving 8 bases between. The CDR3 is made up of 11 amino acids. Looked up from germline, CDR1 is SGHTA and CDR2 is FQGTGA. The CDR3 here is CASSSGAGYTF. The CDR3 region has the DNA TGTGCCAGCAGCTCCGGGGCCGGCTACACCTTC.

The chain joins TRBV7-2 to TRBJ1-1; weak D call: TRBD1 (6 bases). The CDR3 sequence is 16 residues long. The germline V gene encodes CDR1 SGHTA and CDR2 FQGNSA. V lost 0 bases, J lost 7 bases, and 18 bases lay in between. CDR3 sequence: CASSLAGMRSGVEAFF. As DNA, the CDR3 is TGTGCCAGCAGCTTAGCGGGAATGAGGTCAGGGGTTGAAGCTTTCTTT. Variable domain in full (rest from reference TRBV7-2 and TRBJ1-1): GAGVSQSPSNKVTEKGKDVELRCDPISGHTALYWYRQSLGQGLEFLIYFQGNSAPDKSGLPSDRFSAERTGGSVSTLTIQRTQQEDSAVYLCASSLAGMRSGVEAFFGQGTRLTVV.

A single count supports this clone. The CDR3 sequence is CASSTDRAKNIQYF. CDR3 in DNA: TGTGCCAGCAGCACGGACAGAGCCAAAAACATTCAGTACTTC. This chain links TRBV27 with TRBJ2-4; D may be TRBD1 (6 bases). Looked up from germline, CDR1 is MNHEY and CDR2 is SMNVEV (reference sequence). Trimming removed 6 bases from V and 0 bases from J, with 9 bases in between. This CDR3 comprises 14 residues.

The chain has TRBV6-5 and TRBJ2-2; no definite D call. The V gene lost 5 bases and the J gene lost 0 bases, with 7 bases spanning the gap. The CDR3 sequence is 14 residues long. Germline lookup yields CDR1 MNHEY and CDR2 SVGAGI. The CDR3 sequence is CASSRVPNTGELFF. The CDR3 DNA reads as TGTGCCAGCAGTCGGGTCCCGAACACCGGGGAGCTGTTTTTT.

This chain connects TRBV28 to TRBJ1-3, with TRBD1 matching over 8 bases. The CDR3 has 18 residues. V dropped 2 bases and J dropped 1; count of bases not matched to a gene: 10. CDR1 and CDR2 from the germline V gene are MDHEN and SYDVKM. CDR3 protein: CASSLRQGKTWSGNTIYF. The CDR3 DNA reads as TGTGCCAGCAGTTTAAGACAGGGGAAAACTTGGTCTGGAAACACCATATATTTT.

This rearrangement joins TRBV3-1 (or the pseudogene TRBV3-2) to TRBJ2-3; D remains ambiguous. The CDR3 spans 14 residues. V gave up 1 base and J gave up 0 bases, with 5 bases separating them. Germline V gene sequence: CDR1 LGHDT, CDR2 YNNKEL (reference sequence). This chain's CDR3 is CASSQVSSTDTQYF. The CDR3 DNA follows: TGTGCCAGCAGCCAAGTCAGTAGCACAGATACGCAGTATTTT.